These 9 T cell receptor beta chains share one sample of origin, sequenced in a study of T cells in Graves' hyperthyroidism and ophthalmopathy. RNA transcripts were the template for amplifying TCR beta CDR3 regions. In the first-round RT-PCR of the TCR CDR3, the HTBI primer set was used. TCRdb used MiXCR to reprocess the multiplex PCR reads, holding one entry per CDR3 protein. The sample consists of 500,000 to 550,000 distinct CDR3 sequences, 20% of them appearing once. The sequencing input was blood. The receptor source for this set is a man aged 40-50 years with Graves' ophthalmopathy.

This clonotype was recorded many times. V and J are TRBV2 and TRBJ2-7, with a possible D match to TRBD2 (5 bases). The CDR3 extends over 12 amino acids. Trimming stripped 4 bases from V and 4 bases from J, with 8 bases between. Germline V lookup: CDR1 SNHLY, CDR2 FYNNEI. Here the CDR3 DNA reads TGTGCCAGCAGTGTTAGGGAGTACGAGCAGTACTTC. Translated: CASSVREYEQYF.

This clonotype was seen only a few times. The chain has TRBV9 and TRBJ1-5; 7 bases are shared with TRBD1. Germline-derived CDR1 and CDR2 are SGDLS and YYNGEE. This CDR3 has 17 residues. Germline trimming cut 0 bases from V and 0 bases from J; bases unmatched to any gene: 6. The CDR3 sequence: CASSVARDSNSNQPQHF. CDR3 DNA sequence: TGTGCCAGCAGCGTAGCTAGGGACAGCAATAGCAATCAGCCCCAGCATTTT. Together with reference TRBV9 and TRBJ1-5, the CDR3 gives the full variable domain: DSGVTQTPKHLITATGQRVTLRCSPRSGDLSVYWYQQSLDQGLQFLIQYYNGEERAKGNILERFSAQQFPDLHSELNLSSLELGDSALYFCASSVARDSNSNQPQHFGDGTRLSIL.

This sequence joins TRBV7-3 and TRBJ2-3, with 10 positions matching TRBD2. Germline assignment: CDR1 SGHTA and CDR2 FQGTGA. V lost 3 bases and J lost 4; bases outside the gene matches: 7. The CDR3 sequence is 16 residues long. In DNA form, the CDR3 reads TGTGCCAGCAGCTTGTGGGCTAGCGGGGGATCAGATACGCAGTATTTT. It specifies CASSLWASGGSDTQYF.

The chain combines TRBV5-1 with TRBJ2-7; no firm D call. V was clipped by 3 bases and J by 6 bases, with 7 bases between them. Germline assignment: CDR1 SGHRS and CDR2 YFSETQ. This CDR3 spans 11 amino acids. The CDR3: CASSSAFEQYF. The CDR3 DNA is TGCGCCAGCAGCTCGGCTTTCGAGCAGTACTTC.

There are a few counts of this clonotype. The V call is TRBV27, the J call TRBJ2-1; 9 bases align to TRBD1. CDR3 length equals 18 residues. With V trimmed by 4 bases and J by 8 bases, 18 bases remained unmatched. Germline V lookup: CDR1 MNHEY, CDR2 SMNVEV (reference sequence). The CDR3 loop reads CASSSPPNRGQVQYEQFF. CDR3 nucleotides: TGTGCCAGCAGTTCTCCCCCAAACAGGGGGCAGGTACAATATGAGCAGTTCTTC.

This clonotype has at least ten counts. J is TRBJ1-1 and V is TRBV27; D is unresolved. Germline assignment: CDR1 MNHEY and CDR2 SMNVEV (reference sequence). Trimming stripped 6 bases from V and 4 bases from J, with 15 bases between. The CDR3 contains 14 residues. CDR3 bases: TGTGCCAGCAGCTCTCTCCCACAGAGCACTGAAGCTTTCTTT. Its translation is CASSSLPQSTEAFF.

V gene TRBV15 combines with J gene TRBJ1-1; no definite D call. This CDR3 is built from 13 residues. V lost 3 bases, J lost 2 bases, and 7 bases lay in between. Germline V lookup: CDR1 LNHNV, CDR2 YYDKDF (reference sequence). The CDR3 sequence: CATSSSRNTEAFF. CDR3 bases: TGTGCCACCAGCAGTTCACGAAACACTGAAGCTTTCTTT.

In its sample, this clonotype was seen many times. The rearrangement links TRBV6-2 or TRBV6-3 to TRBJ1-5; maybe TRBD1 (6 bases). Trimming took 3 bases from V and 3 from J, leaving 15 bases between them. Germline V gene lookup returns CDR1 MNHEY and CDR2 SVGEGT. The CDR3 totals 16 residues. CDR3 loop: CASSYGDTIPNQPQHF. The CDR3 DNA is TGTGCCAGCAGTTATGGGGACACTATCCCCAATCAGCCCCAGCATTTT.

This clonotype was seen ten or more times. The rearrangement joins TRBV5-1 to TRBJ2-7, with TRBD2 identical over 8 bases. CDR1 and CDR2 (germline): SGHRS, YFSETQ. There are 15 residues in the CDR3. V lost 3 bases, J lost 1 base, and 6 bases stayed unmatched. The CDR3 loop reads CASSSGTSSSYEQYF. The CDR3 DNA reads TGCGCCAGCAGCTCCGGGACTAGTTCGTCCTACGAGCAGTACTTC.